The 5 T cell receptor beta chains below were found in one sample sequenced in a study of CD8+ T cells in alopecia areata. Punch biopsies of lesional scalp, plus peripheral blood, were taken from alopecia areata patients. Extracted from the samples, RNA was reverse transcribed into cDNA to serve as the sequencing template. The assay was immunoSEQ multiplex PCR, and TCRdb's table has in-frame clones only and misses some. The repertoire consists of about 11,000 clones, with around 63% occurring once and the leading ten covering more than 12%. The sample taken for sequencing was skin. The origin of the receptors is a human donor with alopecia areata.

The chain joins TRBV11-3 to TRBJ2-2; TRBD2 matches at 9 bases. With V trimmed by 4 bases and J by 1 base, 4 bases remained unmatched. CDR1 is SGHNT and CDR2 is YENEEA in the germline V gene. The CDR3 runs 16 residues. As DNA, the CDR3 is TGTGCCAGCAGCTATAGCGGGAGTGGGAACACCGGGGAGCTGTTTTTT. Translation: CASSYSGSGNTGELFF.

The chain carries TRBV6-5 and TRBJ2-7, with D perhaps TRBD2 (5 bases). Looked up from germline, CDR1 is MNHEY and CDR2 is SVGAGI. Trimming took off 8 bases at V and 1 base at J, with 15 bases between the two ends. The CDR3 sequence is 14 residues long. The CDR3 DNA reads TGTGCCAGCGGAGATCCTCGGGATTCCTACGAGCAGTACTTC. This translates into CASGDPRDSYEQYF.

This clone came up once. The V and J genes are TRBV5-1 and TRBJ1-6, with a tentative D call TRBD1 (5 bases). The CDR3 has 16 amino acids. Deletions cut 4 bases from V and 0 bases from J, with 11 bases between. The germline CDR1 and CDR2 sequences are SGHRS and YFSETQ. CDR3: CASSRDGSSYNSPLHF. CDR3 DNA sequence: TGCGCCAGCAGCCGGGACGGATCCTCCTATAATTCACCCCTCCACTTT.

This chain links TRBV5-6 with TRBJ2-2; tentatively, D is TRBD1 (6 bases). From germline, CDR1 is SGHDT and CDR2 YYEEEE. The CDR3 covers 15 residues. Trimming removed 0 bases at V and 3 bases at J, with 9 bases between. CDR3 in amino acids: CASSLVQGDTGELFF. The CDR3 DNA follows: TGTGCCAGCAGCTTGGTACAGGGAGACACCGGGGAGCTGTTTTTT. Variable domain in full (rest from reference TRBV5-6 and TRBJ2-2): DAGVTQSPTHLIKTRGQQVTLRCSPKSGHDTVSWYQQALGQGPQFIFQYYEEEERQRGNFPDRFSGHQFPNYSSELNVNALLLGDSALYLCASSLVQGDTGELFFGEGSRLTVL.

The rearrangement uses TRBV5-1 and TRBJ2-1; D may match TRBD1 or TRBD2 (5 bases each). Germline V gene sequence: CDR1 SGHRS, CDR2 YFSETQ. V was shortened by 4 bases and J by 9 bases, with 11 bases between the two germline ends. This CDR3 contains 12 residues. CDR3 loop: CASSAERGEQFF. CDR3 sequence (DNA): TGCGCCAGCAGCGCGGAGAGGGGTGAGCAGTTCTTC.